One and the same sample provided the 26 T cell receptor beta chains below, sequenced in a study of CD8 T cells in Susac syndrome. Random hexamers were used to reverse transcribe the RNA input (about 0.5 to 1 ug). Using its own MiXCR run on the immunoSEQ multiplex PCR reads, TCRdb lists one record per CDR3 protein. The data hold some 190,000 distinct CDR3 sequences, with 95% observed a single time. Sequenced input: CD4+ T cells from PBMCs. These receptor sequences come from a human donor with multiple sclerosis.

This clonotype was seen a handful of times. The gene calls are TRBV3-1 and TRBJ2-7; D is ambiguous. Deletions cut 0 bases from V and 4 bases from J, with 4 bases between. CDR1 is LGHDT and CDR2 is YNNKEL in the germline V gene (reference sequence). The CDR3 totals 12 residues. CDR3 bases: TGTGCCAGCAGCCAAGACAGGTACGAGCAGTACTTC. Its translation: CASSQDRYEQYF.

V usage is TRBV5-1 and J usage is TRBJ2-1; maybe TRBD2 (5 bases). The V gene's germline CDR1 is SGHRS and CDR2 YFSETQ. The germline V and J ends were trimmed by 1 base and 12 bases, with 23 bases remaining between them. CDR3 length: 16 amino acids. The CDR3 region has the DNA TGCGCCAGCAGCTTGTCTACAGCGGTTGGGCAGTACGGGCAGTTCTTC. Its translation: CASSLSTAVGQYGQFF.

The CDR3 loop is CASSLDSHFNSPLHF. DNA for the CDR3: TGTGCCAGCTCACTCGACAGCCACTTTAATTCACCCCTCCACTTT. The chain carries TRBV18 and TRBJ1-6; D perhaps matches TRBD1 (5 bases). The CDR3 has 15 residues. Germline V lookup: CDR1 KGHSH, CDR2 LQKENI. Trimming removed 4 bases from V and 6 bases from J, with 13 bases in between. Filled out from reference TRBV18 and TRBJ1-6, the complete variable domain reads NAGVMQNPRHLVRRRGQEARLRCSPMKGHSHVYWYRQLPEEGLKFMVYLQKENIIDESGMPKERFSAEFPKEGPSILRIQQVVRGDSAAYFCASSLDSHFNSPLHFGNGTRLTVT.

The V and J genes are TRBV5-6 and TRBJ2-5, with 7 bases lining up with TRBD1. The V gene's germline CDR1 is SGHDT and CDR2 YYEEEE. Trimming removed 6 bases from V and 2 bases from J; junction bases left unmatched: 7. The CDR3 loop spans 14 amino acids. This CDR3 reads CASTVGTDQETQYF. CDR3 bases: TGTGCCAGCACCGTAGGGACAGATCAAGAGACCCAGTACTTC. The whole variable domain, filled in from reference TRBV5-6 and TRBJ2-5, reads DAGVTQSPTHLIKTRGQQVTLRCSPKSGHDTVSWYQQALGQGPQFIFQYYEEEERQRGNFPDRFSGHQFPNYSSELNVNALLLGDSALYLCASTVGTDQETQYFGPGTRLLVL.

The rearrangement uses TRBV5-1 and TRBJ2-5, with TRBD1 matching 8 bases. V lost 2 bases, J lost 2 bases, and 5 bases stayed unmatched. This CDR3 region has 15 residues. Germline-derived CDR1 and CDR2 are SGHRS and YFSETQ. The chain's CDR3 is CASSLGQGLQETQYF. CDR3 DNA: TGCGCCAGCAGCTTAGGACAGGGCCTACAAGAGACCCAGTACTTC.

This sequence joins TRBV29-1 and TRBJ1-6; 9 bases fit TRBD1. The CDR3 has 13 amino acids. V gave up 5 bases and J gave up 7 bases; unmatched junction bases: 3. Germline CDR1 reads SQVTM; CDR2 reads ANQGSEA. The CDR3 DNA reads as TGCAGCGTTTGGGACAGGGCAAATTCACCCCTCCACTTT. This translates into CSVWDRANSPLHF.

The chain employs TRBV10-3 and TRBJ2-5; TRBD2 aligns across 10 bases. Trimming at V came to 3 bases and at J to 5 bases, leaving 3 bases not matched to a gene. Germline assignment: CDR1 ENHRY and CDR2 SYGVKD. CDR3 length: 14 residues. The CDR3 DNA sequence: TGTGCCATCAGTGACCTACTAGCGGGGGAGACCCAGTACTTC. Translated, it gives CAISDLLAGETQYF.

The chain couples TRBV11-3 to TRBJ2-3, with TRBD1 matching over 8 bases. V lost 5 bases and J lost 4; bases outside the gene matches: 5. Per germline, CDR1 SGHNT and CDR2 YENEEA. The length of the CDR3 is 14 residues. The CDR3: CASSPRTGPDTQYF. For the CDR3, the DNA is TGTGCCAGCAGCCCCCGGACAGGGCCAGATACGCAGTATTTT.

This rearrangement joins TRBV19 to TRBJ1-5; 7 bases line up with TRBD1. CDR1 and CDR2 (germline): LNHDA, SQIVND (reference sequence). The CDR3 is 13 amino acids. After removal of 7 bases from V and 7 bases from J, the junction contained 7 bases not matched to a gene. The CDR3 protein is CASTDRAGQPQHF. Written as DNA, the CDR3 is TGTGCCAGTACCGACAGGGCCGGCCAGCCCCAGCATTTT. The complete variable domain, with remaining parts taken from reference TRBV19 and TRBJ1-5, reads DGGITQSPKYLFRKEGQNVTLSCEQNLNHDAMYWYRQDPGQGLRLIYYSQIVNDFQKGDIAEGYSVSREKKESFPLTVTSAQKNPTAFYLCASTDRAGQPQHFGDGTRLSIL.

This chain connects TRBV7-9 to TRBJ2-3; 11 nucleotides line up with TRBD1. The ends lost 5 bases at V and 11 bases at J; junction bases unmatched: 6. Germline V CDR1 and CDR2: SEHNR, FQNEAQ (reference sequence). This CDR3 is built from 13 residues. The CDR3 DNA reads TGTGCCAGCAGCCCTGGACAGGGGGCCAGGCAGTATTTT. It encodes CASSPGQGARQYF.

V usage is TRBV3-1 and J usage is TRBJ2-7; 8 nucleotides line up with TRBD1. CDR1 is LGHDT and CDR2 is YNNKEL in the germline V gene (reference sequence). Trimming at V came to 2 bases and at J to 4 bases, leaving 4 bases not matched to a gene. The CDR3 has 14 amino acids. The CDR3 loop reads CASSQRTGFYEQYF. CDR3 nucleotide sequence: TGTGCCAGCAGCCAAAGGACAGGGTTTTACGAGCAGTACTTC.

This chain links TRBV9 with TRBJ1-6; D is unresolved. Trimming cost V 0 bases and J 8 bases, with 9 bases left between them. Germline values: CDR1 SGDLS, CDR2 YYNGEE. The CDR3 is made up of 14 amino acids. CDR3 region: CASSVGRADSPLHF. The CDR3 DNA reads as TGTGCCAGCAGCGTAGGTCGGGCAGATTCACCCCTCCACTTT.

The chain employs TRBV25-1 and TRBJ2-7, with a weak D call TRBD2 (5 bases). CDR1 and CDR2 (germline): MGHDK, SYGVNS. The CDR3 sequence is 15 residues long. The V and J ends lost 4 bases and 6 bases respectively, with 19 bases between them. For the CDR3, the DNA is TGTGCCAGCAGTGTCGGTGGGTTCCGGGGATCCGAGCAGTACTTC. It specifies CASSVGGFRGSEQYF.

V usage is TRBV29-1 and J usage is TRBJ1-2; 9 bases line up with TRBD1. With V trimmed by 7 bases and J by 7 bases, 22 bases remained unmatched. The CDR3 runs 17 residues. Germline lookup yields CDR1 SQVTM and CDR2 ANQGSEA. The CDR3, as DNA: TGCAGCGCCCCAAGGAAGGGACAGGGTCAAAATATGGGTGGCTACACCTTC. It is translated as CSAPRKGQGQNMGGYTF. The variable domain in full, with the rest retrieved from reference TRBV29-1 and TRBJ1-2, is SAVISQKPSRDICQRGTSLTIQCQVDSQVTMMFWYRQQPGQSLTLIATANQGSEATYESGFVIDKFPISRPNLTFSTLTVSNMSPEDSSIYLCSAPRKGQGQNMGGYTFGSGTRLTVV.

CDR3 sequence (DNA): TGTGCCAGCAGCTACGGACAGGGGCACACAGATACGCAGTATTTT. Translation: CASSYGQGHTDTQYF. The chain couples TRBV7-6 to TRBJ2-3, with 9 nucleotides matching TRBD1. The V segment lost 4 bases and the J segment 2 bases; nucleotides outside the gene matches: 4. CDR3 length equals 15 residues. CDR1 and CDR2 from the germline V gene are SGHVS and FNYEAQ.

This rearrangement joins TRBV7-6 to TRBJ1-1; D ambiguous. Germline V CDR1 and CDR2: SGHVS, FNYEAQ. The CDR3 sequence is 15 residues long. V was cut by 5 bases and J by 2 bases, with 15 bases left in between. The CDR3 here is CASSPKTFLNTEAFF. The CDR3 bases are TGTGCCAGCAGCCCGAAAACCTTTCTTAACACTGAAGCTTTCTTT.

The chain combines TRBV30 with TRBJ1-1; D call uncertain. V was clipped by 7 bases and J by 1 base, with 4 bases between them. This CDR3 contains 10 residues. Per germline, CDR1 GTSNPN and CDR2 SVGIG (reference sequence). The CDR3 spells CASTNTEAFF. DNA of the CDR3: TGTGCCTCCACGAACACTGAAGCTTTCTTT.

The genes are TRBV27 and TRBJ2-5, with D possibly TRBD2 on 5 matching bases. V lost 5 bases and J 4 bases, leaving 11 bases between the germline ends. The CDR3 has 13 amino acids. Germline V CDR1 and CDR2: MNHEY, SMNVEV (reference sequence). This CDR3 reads CASSPQLGETQYF. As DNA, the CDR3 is TGTGCCAGCAGTCCCCAACTAGGAGAGACCCAGTACTTC.

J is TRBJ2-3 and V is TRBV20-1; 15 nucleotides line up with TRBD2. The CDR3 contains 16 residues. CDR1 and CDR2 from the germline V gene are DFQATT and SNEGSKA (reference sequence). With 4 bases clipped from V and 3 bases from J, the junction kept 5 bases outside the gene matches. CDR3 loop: CSATGLAGGRTDTQYF. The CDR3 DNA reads TGCAGTGCTACCGGACTAGCGGGGGGGAGGACAGATACGCAGTATTTT.

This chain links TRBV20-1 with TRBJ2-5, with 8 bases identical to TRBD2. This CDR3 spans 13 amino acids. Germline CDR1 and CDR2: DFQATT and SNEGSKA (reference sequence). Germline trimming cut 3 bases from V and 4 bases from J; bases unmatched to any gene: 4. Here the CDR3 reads CSASLAGVETQYF. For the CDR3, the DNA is TGCAGTGCTAGTCTAGCGGGTGTAGAGACCCAGTACTTC.

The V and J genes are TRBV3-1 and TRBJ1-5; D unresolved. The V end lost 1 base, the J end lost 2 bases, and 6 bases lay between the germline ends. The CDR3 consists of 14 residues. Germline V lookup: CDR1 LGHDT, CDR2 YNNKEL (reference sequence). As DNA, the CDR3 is TGTGCCAGCAGCCAAGCGTTGGGCAATCAGCCCCAGCATTTT. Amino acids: CASSQALGNQPQHF.

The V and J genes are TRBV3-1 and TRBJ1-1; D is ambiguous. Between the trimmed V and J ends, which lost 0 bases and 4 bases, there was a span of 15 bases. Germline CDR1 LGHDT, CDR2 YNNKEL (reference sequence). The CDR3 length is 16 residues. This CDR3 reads CASSQELTGVGTEAFF. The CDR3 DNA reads TGTGCCAGCAGCCAAGAATTGACGGGCGTAGGCACTGAAGCTTTCTTT.

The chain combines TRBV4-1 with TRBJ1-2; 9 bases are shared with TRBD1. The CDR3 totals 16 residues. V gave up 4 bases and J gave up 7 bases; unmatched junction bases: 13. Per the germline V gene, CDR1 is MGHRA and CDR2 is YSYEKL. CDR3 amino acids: CASSPTQGAQSIGYTF. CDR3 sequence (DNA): TGCGCCAGCAGCCCGACACAGGGGGCGCAATCGATTGGCTACACCTTC.

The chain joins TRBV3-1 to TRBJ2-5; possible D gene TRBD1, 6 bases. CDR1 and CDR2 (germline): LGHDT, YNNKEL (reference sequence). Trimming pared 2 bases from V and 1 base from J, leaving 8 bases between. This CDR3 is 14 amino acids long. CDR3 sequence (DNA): TGTGCCAGCAGCCAACTGGACAGCCAAGAGACCCAGTACTTC. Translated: CASSQLDSQETQYF.

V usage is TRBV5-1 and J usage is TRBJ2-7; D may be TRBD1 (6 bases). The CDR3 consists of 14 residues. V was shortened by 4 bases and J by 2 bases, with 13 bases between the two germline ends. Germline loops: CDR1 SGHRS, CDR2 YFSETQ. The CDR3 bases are TGCGCCAGCAGCATCGGACAGTGGACCTACGAGCAGTACTTC. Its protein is CASSIGQWTYEQYF. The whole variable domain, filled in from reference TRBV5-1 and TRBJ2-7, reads KAGVTQTPRYLIKTRGQQVTLSCSPISGHRSVSWYQQTPGQGLQFLFEYFSETQRNKGNFPGRFSGRQFSNSRSEMNVSTLELGDSALYLCASSIGQWTYEQYFGPGTRLTVT.

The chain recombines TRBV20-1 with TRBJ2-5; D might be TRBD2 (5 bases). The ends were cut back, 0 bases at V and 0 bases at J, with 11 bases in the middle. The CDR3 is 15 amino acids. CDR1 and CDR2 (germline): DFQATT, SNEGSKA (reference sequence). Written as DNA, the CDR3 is TGCAGTGCTAGAGACGAGCGGTCGTACCAAGAGACCCAGTACTTC. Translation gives CSARDERSYQETQYF.